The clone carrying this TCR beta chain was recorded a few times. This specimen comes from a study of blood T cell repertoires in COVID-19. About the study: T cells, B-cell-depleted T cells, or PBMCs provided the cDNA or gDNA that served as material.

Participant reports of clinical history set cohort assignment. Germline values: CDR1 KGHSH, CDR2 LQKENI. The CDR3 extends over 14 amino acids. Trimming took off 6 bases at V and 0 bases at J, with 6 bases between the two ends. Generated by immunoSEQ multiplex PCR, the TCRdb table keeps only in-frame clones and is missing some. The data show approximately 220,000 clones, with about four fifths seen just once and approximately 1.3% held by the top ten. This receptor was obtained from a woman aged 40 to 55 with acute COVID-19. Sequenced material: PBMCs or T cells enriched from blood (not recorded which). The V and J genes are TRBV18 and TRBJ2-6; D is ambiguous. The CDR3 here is CASSFRSGANVLTF. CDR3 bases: TGTGCCAGCTCTTTCCGCTCTGGGGCCAACGTCCTGACTTTC.